There are a few counts of the clone carrying this T cell receptor beta chain. Its antigen is currently unknown. Researchers took RNA transcripts and amplified the TCR beta CDR3 regions from them. HTBI primers were the set used in a first-round RT-PCR of the TCR CDR3. Each CDR3 protein gets one entry after TCRdb re-called the multiplex PCR reads with MiXCR. Among about 400,000 distinct CDR3 sequences listed, around 14% were seen once. This sample was included in a study of T cells in Graves' hyperthyroidism and ophthalmopathy. Study-wide findings and caveats: The model forecast ophthalmopathy, anticipating it by a median roughly 6.5 months before onset. In the blood, most expanded thyroid clonotypes above 0.001 appeared as well.

Germline values: CDR1 WSHSY, CDR2 SAAADI. Trimming removed 7 bases from V and 2 bases from J; junction bases left unmatched: 5. The length of the CDR3 is 13 residues. This clonotype was sampled from a woman aged 25 to 39 with Graves' hyperthyroidism. The sample comprised blood. The rearrangement joins TRBV10-2 to TRBJ2-7, with 7 bases matching TRBD2. The chain's CDR3 is CASNGRATYEQYF. The CDR3 DNA is TGCGCCAGCAATGGGAGGGCCACCTACGAGCAGTACTTC.